These 23 T cell receptor beta chains came from one sample sequenced in a study of Graves' ophthalmopathy and Graves' hyperthyroidism. The study amplified TCR beta CDR3 regions using RNA transcripts. Scientists carried out first-round RT-PCR using HTBI primers and then a second-round multiplex PCR. TCRdb processed the multiplex PCR reads anew with MiXCR; each CDR3 protein has one entry. The table has roughly 500,000 distinct CDR3 sequences, around 15% seen once. The sample comprised blood. Receptors were obtained from a woman in her thirties with Graves' ophthalmopathy.

This clonotype was seen more than once but under ten times. The V call is TRBV4-1, the J call TRBJ1-6; D remains unclear. This CDR3 contains 14 residues. Germline lookup yields CDR1 MGHRA and CDR2 YSYEKL. V gave up 2 bases and J gave up 6 bases, with 8 bases separating them. CDR3 nucleotide sequence: TGCGCCAGCAGCCAAATTACGGGTAATTCACCCCTCCACTTT. Its protein is CASSQITGNSPLHF.

This clonotype was detected many times. V and J are TRBV6-2 or TRBV6-3 and TRBJ2-4, with 8 bases fitting TRBD1. This CDR3 is 15 amino acids long. Germline values: CDR1 MNHEY, CDR2 SVGEGT. Trimming removed 2 bases from V and 7 bases from J; junction bases left unmatched: 7. CDR3 nucleotide sequence: TGTGCCAGCAGTTACCCCGGGACAGGCGGTAACATTCAGTACTTC. Amino acid sequence: CASSYPGTGGNIQYF.

This clonotype was seen repeatedly, ten times or more. J is TRBJ2-7 and V is TRBV13; TRBD1 or TRBD2 may be the D gene (6 bases each). V was cut by 5 bases and J by 5 bases, with 19 bases left in between. The CDR3 totals 15 residues. The germline gives CDR1 PRHDT, CDR2 FYEKMQ (reference sequence). The CDR3 nucleotides are TGTGCCAGCAGCGCCCGGTCTGGGGGGCGGGACGAGCAGTACTTC. This translates into CASSARSGGRDEQYF.

This clonotype appeared many times. This sequence joins TRBV12-3 or TRBV12-4 and TRBJ1-2, with a tentative D call TRBD1 (5 bases). Between the trimmed V and J ends, which lost 7 bases and 10 bases, there was a span of 16 bases. The CDR3 loop spans 12 amino acids. CDR3 amino acids: CASTLPGDDYTF. CDR3 nucleotide sequence: TGTGCCAGCACCCTACCCGGGGACGACTACACCTTC.

This clonotype showed up many times. This sequence joins TRBV12-3 or TRBV12-4 and TRBJ1-2, with unresolved D. V lost 0 bases to trimming and J lost 1 base, with 3 bases between them. The CDR3 has 13 amino acids. CDR3 sequence reads: CASSLANNYGYTF. The DNA of the CDR3 is TGTGCCAGCAGTTTAGCGAATAACTATGGCTACACCTTC.

This clonotype was picked up many times. The chain joins TRBV29-1 to TRBJ1-1, with D maybe TRBD1 (5 bases). The CDR3 is 12 residues long. The V and J ends lost 7 bases and 0 bases respectively, with 9 bases between them. Germline V lookup: CDR1 SQVTM, CDR2 ANQGSEA. CDR3 residues: CSGGEMNTEAFF. The CDR3 nucleotides are TGCAGCGGAGGGGAGATGAACACTGAAGCTTTCTTT.

The chain has TRBV15 and TRBJ2-2; D may be TRBD1 or TRBD2 (5 bases each). V lost 6 bases to trimming and J lost 7 bases, with 15 bases between them. The CDR3 runs 14 residues. CDR1 is LNHNV, CDR2 YYDKDF, per germline (reference sequence). The CDR3 spells CATRPSRDHGELFF. In nucleotides, the CDR3 is TGTGCCACCAGACCATCCAGGGACCACGGGGAGCTGTTTTTT.

This clonotype was counted many times. The V gene is TRBV20-1, the J gene TRBJ1-2, with D maybe TRBD1 (5 bases). Germline CDR1 is DFQATT and CDR2 is SNEGSKA (reference sequence). CDR3 length equals 12 residues. Trimming removed 6 bases at V and 8 bases at J, with 16 bases between. In DNA, the CDR3 is TGCAGTGCGCCACCGGGACTGGGGGGCTACACCTTC. Its translation is CSAPPGLGGYTF.

This clonotype was found a few times. The CDR3 does not close with the conserved phenylalanine or tryptophan, likely indicating a read error. This rearrangement joins TRBV2 to TRBJ2-5, with 7 bases lining up with TRBD2. Trimming cost V 8 bases and J 4 bases; bases outside gene matches: 13. The CDR3 covers 15 residues. Germline V gene lookup returns CDR1 SNHLY and CDR2 FYNNEI. The CDR3 reads CASGLTSLAGETQYL. The CDR3 DNA is TGTGCCAGCGGGCTGACCTCTTTAGCGGGAGAGACCCAGTACCTC.

Many counts were recorded for this clonotype. The chain employs TRBV20-1 and TRBJ1-1; no firm D call. V was cut by 6 bases and J by 8 bases, with 4 bases left in between. The CDR3 is 8 amino acids. Germline V lookup: CDR1 DFQATT, CDR2 SNEGSKA (reference sequence). Here the CDR3 reads CSATEAFF. The CDR3 DNA reads as TGCAGTGCAACAGAAGCTTTCTTT.

This clonotype occurred many times. J is TRBJ2-4 and V is TRBV19; D ambiguous. The CDR3 contains 16 residues. Germline CDR1 is LNHDA and CDR2 is SQIVND (reference sequence). V dropped 4 bases and J dropped 2 bases, with 15 bases sitting between them. The CDR3 protein is CASSSSGLGTKNIQYF. The CDR3 nucleotides read TGTGCCAGTAGTAGCTCCGGTTTGGGGACCAAAAACATTCAGTACTTC.

This clonotype was detected ten times or more. This sequence joins TRBV30 and TRBJ1-2; TRBD1 matches 7 bases. This CDR3 is built from 15 residues. Losses at the gene ends were 3 bases for V and 4 bases for J; bases not matched to a gene: 11. In germline, CDR1 is GTSNPN, CDR2 SVGIG (reference sequence). The CDR3 coding sequence is TGTGCCTGGAGGGGCAAGGGGGCGAGGGTCTATGGCTACACCTTC. It codes for CAWRGKGARVYGYTF.

This clonotype was recorded many times. CDR3 sequence (DNA): TGTGCCAGCAGCTCGCCCGGGCAAGGCGAGCAGTACTTC. It is translated as CASSSPGQGEQYF. The chain combines TRBV7-9 with TRBJ2-7; D is undetermined. From germline, CDR1 is SEHNR and CDR2 FQNEAQ (reference sequence). V lost 4 bases and J lost 6, with 13 bases in between. This CDR3 has 13 amino acids.

This clonotype was observed many times. The chain employs TRBV2 and TRBJ2-5; perhaps TRBD1 as D (5 bases). The length of the CDR3 is 14 residues. Germline CDR1 reads SNHLY; CDR2 reads FYNNEI. Trimming took off 2 bases at V and 3 bases at J, with 10 bases between the two ends. Here the CDR3 reads CASSERVREETQYF. DNA of the CDR3: TGTGCCAGCAGTGAAAGGGTCAGGGAAGAGACCCAGTACTTC.

This clonotype was seen ten or more times. This chain joins TRBV6-5 and TRBJ1-6; possible D gene TRBD1, 5 bases. The V end lost 6 bases, the J end lost 5 bases, and 11 bases lay between the germline ends. CDR1 MNHEY and CDR2 SVGAGI come from the germline V gene. CDR3 length: 14 residues. CDR3 region: CASRGGGDNSPLHF. CDR3 nucleotides: TGTGCCAGCAGAGGAGGAGGGGATAATTCACCCCTCCACTTT.

This clonotype has just a few counts. The chain recombines TRBV18 with TRBJ1-1; unclear D gene. The CDR3 is 12 amino acids. Trimming left V 4 bases short and J 10 bases short, with 13 bases between. Germline CDR1 reads KGHSH; CDR2 reads LQKENI. The CDR3 DNA sequence: TGTGCCAGCTCACAGGTTCAAGGGCCAGCTTTCTTT. Protein sequence: CASSQVQGPAFF.

This clonotype has a count of ten or more. This sequence joins TRBV6-5 and TRBJ1-5, with no clear D. Trimming removed 4 bases from V and 7 bases from J, with 5 bases in between. The CDR3 consists of 11 residues. Germline V gene lookup returns CDR1 MNHEY and CDR2 SVGAGI. CDR3 in amino acids: CASSFEQPQHF. The DNA of the CDR3 is TGTGCCAGCAGTTTTGAACAGCCCCAGCATTTT.

The V call is TRBV20-1, the J call TRBJ1-6; the D gene is possibly TRBD1 (6 bases). The CDR3 consists of 14 residues. CDR1 DFQATT and CDR2 SNEGSKA come from the germline V gene (reference sequence). The V end was cut by 0 bases, the J end by 9 bases, with 12 bases between. The CDR3, as DNA: TGCAGTGCTAGAGATACAGGGATGCGTTCACCCCTCCACTTT. Translating gives CSARDTGMRSPLHF.

This clonotype has ten or more counts. The gene calls are TRBV6-5 and TRBJ1-6; D may be TRBD1 (5 bases). CDR3 length: 14 amino acids. Looked up from germline, CDR1 is MNHEY and CDR2 is SVGAGI. Between the trimmed V and J ends, which lost 6 bases and 7 bases, there was a span of 13 bases. In DNA, the CDR3 is TGTGCCAGCAGCCCGGGACTCAAAAATTCACCCCTCCACTTT. The encoded protein is CASSPGLKNSPLHF.

This clonotype was seen ten or more times. The chain carries TRBV2 and TRBJ2-5; D is ambiguous. Germline V lookup: CDR1 SNHLY, CDR2 FYNNEI. V was clipped by 5 bases and J by 9 bases, with 7 bases between them. The CDR3 covers 10 residues. The CDR3 bases are TGTGCCAGCAGTCTTGGTTCCCAGTACTTC. It yields the protein CASSLGSQYF.

This clonotype showed up many times. The chain carries TRBV19 and TRBJ1-1; the D is unclear. V lost 10 bases and J 3 bases, leaving 12 bases between the germline ends. Looked up from germline, CDR1 is LNHDA and CDR2 is SQIVND (reference sequence). The CDR3 loop spans 12 amino acids. CDR3 region: CATSLGDTEAFF. CDR3 coding DNA: TGTGCCACTAGCCTCGGGGACACTGAAGCTTTCTTT.

The chain joins TRBV30 to TRBJ1-2; D gene uncertain. Between the trimmed V and J ends, which lost 3 bases and 8 bases, there was a span of 19 bases. Germline-derived CDR1 and CDR2 are GTSNPN and SVGIG (reference sequence). CDR3 length equals 14 residues. The CDR3: CAWRSGLGLSGYTF. The CDR3 coding sequence is TGTGCCTGGAGAAGCGGGCTCGGGCTGAGCGGCTACACCTTC.

This clonotype was seen at least ten times. The rearrangement links TRBV27 to TRBJ1-5, with D unresolved. The germline CDR1 and CDR2 sequences are MNHEY and SMNVEV (reference sequence). The CDR3 has 14 residues. V shed 5 bases and J shed 1 base, with 9 bases lying between them. The CDR3 DNA sequence: TGTGCCAGCAGTGACGGGGTCAGCAATCAGCCCCAGCATTTT. Protein sequence: CASSDGVSNQPQHF.